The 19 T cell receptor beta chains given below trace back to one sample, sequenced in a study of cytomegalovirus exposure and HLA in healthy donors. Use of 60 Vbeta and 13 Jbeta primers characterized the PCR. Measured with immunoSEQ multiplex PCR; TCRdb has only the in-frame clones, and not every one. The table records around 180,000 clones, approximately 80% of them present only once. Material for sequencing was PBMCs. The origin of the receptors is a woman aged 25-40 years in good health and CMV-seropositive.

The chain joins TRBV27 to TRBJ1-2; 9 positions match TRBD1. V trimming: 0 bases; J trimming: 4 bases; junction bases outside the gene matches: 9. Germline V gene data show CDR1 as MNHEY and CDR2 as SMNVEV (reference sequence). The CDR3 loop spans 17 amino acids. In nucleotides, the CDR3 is TGTGCCAGCAGTTTATCGCTACAGGGGGCCATTTCCTATGGCTACACCTTC. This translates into CASSLSLQGAISYGYTF.

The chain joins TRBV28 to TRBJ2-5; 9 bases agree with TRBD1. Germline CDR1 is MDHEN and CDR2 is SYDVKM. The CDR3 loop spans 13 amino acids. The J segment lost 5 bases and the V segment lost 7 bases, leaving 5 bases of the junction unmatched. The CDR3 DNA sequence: TGTGCCAGCAATAAGGACAGGGGCGAGACCCAGTACTTC. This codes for CASNKDRGETQYF. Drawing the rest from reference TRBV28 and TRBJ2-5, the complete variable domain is DVKVTQSSRYLVKRTGEKVFLECVQDMDHENMFWYRQDPGLGLRLIYFSYDVKMKEKGDIPEGYSVSREKKERFSLILESASTNQTSMYLCASNKDRGETQYFGPGTRLLVL.

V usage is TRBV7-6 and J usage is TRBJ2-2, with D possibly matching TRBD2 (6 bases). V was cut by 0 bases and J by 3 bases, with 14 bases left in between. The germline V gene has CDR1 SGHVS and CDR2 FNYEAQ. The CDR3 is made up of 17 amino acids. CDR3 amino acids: CASSLAPGERDTGELFF. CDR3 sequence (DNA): TGTGCCAGCAGCTTAGCGCCGGGGGAACGGGACACCGGGGAGCTGTTTTTT. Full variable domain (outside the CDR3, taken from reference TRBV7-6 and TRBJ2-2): GAGVSQSPRYKVTKRGQDVALRCDPISGHVSLYWYRQALGQGPEFLTYFNYEAQQDKSGLPNDRFSAERPEGSISTLTIQRTEQRDSAMYRCASSLAPGERDTGELFFGEGSRLTVL.

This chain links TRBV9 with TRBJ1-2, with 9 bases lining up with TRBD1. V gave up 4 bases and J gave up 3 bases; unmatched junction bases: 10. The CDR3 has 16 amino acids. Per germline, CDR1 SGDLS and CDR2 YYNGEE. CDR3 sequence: CASSRQGGLGHYGYTF. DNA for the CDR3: TGTGCCAGCAGCCGACAGGGGGGCTTGGGACACTATGGCTACACCTTC.

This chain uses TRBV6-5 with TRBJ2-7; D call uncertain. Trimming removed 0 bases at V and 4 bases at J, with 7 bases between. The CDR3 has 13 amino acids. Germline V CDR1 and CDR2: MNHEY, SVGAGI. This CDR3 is CASSYSSRYEQYF. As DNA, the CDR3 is TGTGCCAGCAGTTACTCGTCCCGGTACGAGCAGTACTTC.

CDR3 protein: CASSLEGGVTEAFF. CDR3 bases: TGTGCCAGCAGCTTAGAGGGGGGGGTCACTGAAGCTTTCTTT. V is TRBV7-2 and J is TRBJ1-1, with a tentative D call TRBD1 (6 bases). V was pared by 1 base and J by 4 bases, with 10 bases between. Germline V lookup: CDR1 SGHTA, CDR2 FQGNSA. CDR3 length equals 14 residues. Using reference TRBV7-2 and TRBJ1-1 for the parts outside the CDR3, the full variable domain is GAGVSQSPSNKVTEKGKDVELRCDPISGHTALYWYRQSLGQGLEFLIYFQGNSAPDKSGLPSDRFSAERTGGSVSTLTIQRTQQEDSAVYLCASSLEGGVTEAFFGQGTRLTVV.

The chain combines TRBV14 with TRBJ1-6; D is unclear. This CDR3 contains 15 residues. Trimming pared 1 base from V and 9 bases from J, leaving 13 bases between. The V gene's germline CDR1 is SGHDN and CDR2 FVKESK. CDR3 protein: CASSQVAGGRSPLHF. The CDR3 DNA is TGTGCCAGCAGCCAAGTGGCAGGCGGGCGTTCACCCCTCCACTTT.

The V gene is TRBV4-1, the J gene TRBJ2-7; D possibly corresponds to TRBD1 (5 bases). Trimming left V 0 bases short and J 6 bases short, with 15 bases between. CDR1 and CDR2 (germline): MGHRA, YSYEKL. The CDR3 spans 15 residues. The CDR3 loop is CASSQDGAGFGEQYF. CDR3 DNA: TGCGCCAGCAGCCAAGATGGGGCAGGGTTCGGCGAGCAGTACTTC.

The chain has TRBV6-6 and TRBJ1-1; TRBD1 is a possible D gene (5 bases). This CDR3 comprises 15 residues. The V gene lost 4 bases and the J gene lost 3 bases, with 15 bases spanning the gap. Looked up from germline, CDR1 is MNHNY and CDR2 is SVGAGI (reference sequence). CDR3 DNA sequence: TGTGCCAGCAGTTTATCCAGGGTTCGGGACACTGAAGCTTTCTTT. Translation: CASSLSRVRDTEAFF.

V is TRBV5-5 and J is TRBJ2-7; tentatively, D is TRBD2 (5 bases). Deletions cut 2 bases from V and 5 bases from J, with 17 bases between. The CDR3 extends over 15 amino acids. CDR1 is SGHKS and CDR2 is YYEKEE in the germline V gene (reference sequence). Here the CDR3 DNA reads TGTGCCAGCAGCTTAGTCTTAAGGACTTTCAACGAGCAGTACTTC. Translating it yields CASSLVLRTFNEQYF.

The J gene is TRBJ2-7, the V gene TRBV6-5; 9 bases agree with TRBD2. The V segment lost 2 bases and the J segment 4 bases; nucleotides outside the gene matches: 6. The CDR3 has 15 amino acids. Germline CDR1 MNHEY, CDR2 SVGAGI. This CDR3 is CASSYELAGIYEQYF. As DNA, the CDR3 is TGTGCCAGCAGTTACGAACTAGCGGGCATTTACGAGCAGTACTTC.

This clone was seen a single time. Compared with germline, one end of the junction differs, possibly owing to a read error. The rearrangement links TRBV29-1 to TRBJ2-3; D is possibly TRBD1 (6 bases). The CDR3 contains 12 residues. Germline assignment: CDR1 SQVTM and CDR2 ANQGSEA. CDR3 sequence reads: CSVETGADMQYF. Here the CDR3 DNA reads TGCAGCGTTGAGACAGGTGCAGATATGCAGTATTTT.

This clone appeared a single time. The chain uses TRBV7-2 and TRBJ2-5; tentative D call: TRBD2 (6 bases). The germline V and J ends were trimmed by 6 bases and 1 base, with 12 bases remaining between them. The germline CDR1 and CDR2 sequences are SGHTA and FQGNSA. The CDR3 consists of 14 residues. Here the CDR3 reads CASSPPGGQETQYF. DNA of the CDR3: TGTGCCAGCAGTCCGCCCGGGGGCCAAGAGACCCAGTACTTC.

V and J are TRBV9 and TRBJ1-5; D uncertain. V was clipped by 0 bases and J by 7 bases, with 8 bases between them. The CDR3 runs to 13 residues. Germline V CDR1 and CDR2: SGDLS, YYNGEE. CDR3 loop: CASSVAGEQPQHF. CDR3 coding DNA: TGTGCCAGCAGCGTAGCTGGAGAGCAGCCCCAGCATTTT.

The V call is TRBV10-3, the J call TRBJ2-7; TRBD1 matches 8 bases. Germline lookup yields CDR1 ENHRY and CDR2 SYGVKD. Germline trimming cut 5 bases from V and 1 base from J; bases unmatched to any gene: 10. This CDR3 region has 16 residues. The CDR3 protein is CAISRRTGTASYEQYF. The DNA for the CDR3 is TGTGCCATCAGTAGGCGGACAGGGACTGCGTCCTACGAGCAGTACTTC.

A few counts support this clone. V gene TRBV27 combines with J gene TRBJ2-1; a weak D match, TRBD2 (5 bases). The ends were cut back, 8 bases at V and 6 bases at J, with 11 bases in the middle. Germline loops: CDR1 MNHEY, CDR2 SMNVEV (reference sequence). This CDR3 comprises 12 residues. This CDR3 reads CASGRVSNEQFF. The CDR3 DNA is TGTGCCAGCGGGAGAGTGTCCAATGAGCAGTTCTTC.

The CDR3 protein is CASSVGRGTAYGYTF. CDR3 nucleotides: TGTGCCAGCAGCGTCGGTCGCGGGACGGCCTATGGCTACACCTTC. The chain uses TRBV9 and TRBJ1-2; D possibly corresponds to TRBD1 (5 bases). Per germline, CDR1 SGDLS and CDR2 YYNGEE. The CDR3 contains 15 residues. Trimming took off 2 bases at V and 4 bases at J, with 15 bases between the two ends.

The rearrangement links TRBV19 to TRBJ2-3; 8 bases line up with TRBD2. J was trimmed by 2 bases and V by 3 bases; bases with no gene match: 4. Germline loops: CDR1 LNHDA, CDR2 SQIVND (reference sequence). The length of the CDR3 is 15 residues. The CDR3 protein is CASSISLAATDTQYF. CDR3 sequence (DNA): TGTGCCAGTAGTATTTCACTAGCGGCCACAGATACGCAGTATTTT.

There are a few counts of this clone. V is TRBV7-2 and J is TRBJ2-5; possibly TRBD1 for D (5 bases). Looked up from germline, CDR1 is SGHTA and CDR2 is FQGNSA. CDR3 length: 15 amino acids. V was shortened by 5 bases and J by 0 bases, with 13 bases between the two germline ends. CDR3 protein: CASSDPRQYQETQYF. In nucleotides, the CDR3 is TGTGCCAGCAGCGACCCTCGACAGTACCAAGAGACCCAGTACTTC.